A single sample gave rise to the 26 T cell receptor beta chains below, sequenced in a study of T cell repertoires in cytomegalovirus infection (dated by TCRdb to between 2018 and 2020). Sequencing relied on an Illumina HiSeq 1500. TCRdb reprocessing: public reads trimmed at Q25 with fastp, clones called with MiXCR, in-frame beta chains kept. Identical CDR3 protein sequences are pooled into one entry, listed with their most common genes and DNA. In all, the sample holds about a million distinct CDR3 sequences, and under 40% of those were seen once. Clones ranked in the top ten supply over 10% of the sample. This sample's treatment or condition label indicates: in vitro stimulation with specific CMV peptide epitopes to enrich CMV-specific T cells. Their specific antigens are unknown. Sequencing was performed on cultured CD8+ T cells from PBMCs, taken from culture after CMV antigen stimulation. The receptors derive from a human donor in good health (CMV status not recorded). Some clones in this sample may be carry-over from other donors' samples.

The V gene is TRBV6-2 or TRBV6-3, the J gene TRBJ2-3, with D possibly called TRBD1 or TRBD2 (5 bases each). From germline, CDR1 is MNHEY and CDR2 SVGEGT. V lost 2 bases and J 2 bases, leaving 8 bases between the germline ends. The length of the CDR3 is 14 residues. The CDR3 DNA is TGTGCCAGCAGTTACGGGGACGTCACAGATACGCAGTATTTT. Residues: CASSYGDVTDTQYF.

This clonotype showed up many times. The CDR3 loop reads CASSSRDGNTGELFF. DNA for the CDR3: TGTGCCAGCAGCTCCCGGGACGGGAACACCGGGGAGCTGTTTTTT. The J gene is TRBJ2-2, the V gene TRBV11-3; D assignment may be TRBD1 or TRBD2 (5 bases each). Looked up from germline, CDR1 is SGHNT and CDR2 is YENEEA. V was clipped by 4 bases and J by 1 base, with 10 bases between them. This CDR3 contains 15 residues. The full variable domain, in which reference TRBV11-3 and TRBJ2-2 provide the parts outside the CDR3, is EAGVVQSPRYKIIEKKQPVAFWCNPISGHNTLYWYLQNLGQGPELLIRYENEEAVDDSQLPKDRFSAERLKGVDSTLKIQPAELGDSAVYLCASSSRDGNTGELFFGEGSRLTVL.

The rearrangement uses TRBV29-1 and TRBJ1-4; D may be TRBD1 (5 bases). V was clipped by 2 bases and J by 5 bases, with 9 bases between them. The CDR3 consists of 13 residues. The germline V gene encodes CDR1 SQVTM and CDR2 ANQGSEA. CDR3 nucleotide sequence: TGCAGCGTTGAAAGGGGCGAGAATGAAAAACTGTTTTTT. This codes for CSVERGENEKLFF.

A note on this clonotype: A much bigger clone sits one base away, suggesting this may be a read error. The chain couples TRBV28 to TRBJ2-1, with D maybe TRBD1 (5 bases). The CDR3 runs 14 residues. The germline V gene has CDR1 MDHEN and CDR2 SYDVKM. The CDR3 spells CANSPRTIDNEQFF. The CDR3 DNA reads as TGTGCCAACAGTCCAAGGACAATCGACAATGAGCAGTTCTTC.

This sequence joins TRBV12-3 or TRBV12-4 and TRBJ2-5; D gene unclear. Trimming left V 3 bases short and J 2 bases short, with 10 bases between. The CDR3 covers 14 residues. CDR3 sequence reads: CASSLNGRQETQYF. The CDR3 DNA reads TGTGCCAGCAGTTTGAACGGGCGGCAAGAGACCCAGTACTTC.

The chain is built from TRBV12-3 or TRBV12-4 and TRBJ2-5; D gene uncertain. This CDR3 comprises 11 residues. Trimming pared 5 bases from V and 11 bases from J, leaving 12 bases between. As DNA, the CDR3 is TGTGCCAGCAGTCCCGACCGTACTCAGTACTTC. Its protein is CASSPDRTQYF.

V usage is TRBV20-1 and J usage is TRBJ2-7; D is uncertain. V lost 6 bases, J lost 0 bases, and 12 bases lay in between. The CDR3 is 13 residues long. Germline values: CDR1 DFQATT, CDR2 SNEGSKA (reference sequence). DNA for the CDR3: TGCAGTGCAGGACGCGACACCTCCTACGAGCAGTACTTC. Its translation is CSAGRDTSYEQYF.

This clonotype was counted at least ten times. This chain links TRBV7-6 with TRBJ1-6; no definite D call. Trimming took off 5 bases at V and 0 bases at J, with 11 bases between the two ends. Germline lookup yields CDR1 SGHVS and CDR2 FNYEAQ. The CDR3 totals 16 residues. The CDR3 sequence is CASSPAASSYNSPLHF. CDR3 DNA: TGTGCCAGCAGCCCCGCGGCGAGCTCCTATAATTCACCCCTCCACTTT.

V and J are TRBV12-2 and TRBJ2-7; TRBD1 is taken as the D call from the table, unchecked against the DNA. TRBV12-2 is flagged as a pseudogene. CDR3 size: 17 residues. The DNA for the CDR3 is TGTGCAAGTCGCTCCTACCCCGCCCTTGACGGATCCTACGAGCAGTACTTC. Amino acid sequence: CASRSYPALDGSYEQYF.

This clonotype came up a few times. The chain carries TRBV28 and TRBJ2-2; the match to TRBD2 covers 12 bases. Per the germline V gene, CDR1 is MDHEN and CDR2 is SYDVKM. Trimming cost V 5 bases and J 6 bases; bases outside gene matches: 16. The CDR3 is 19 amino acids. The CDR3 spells CASSTRTSGAERGAGELFF. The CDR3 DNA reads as TGTGCCAGCAGTACACGGACTAGCGGGGCCGAACGGGGAGCCGGGGAGCTGTTTTTT.

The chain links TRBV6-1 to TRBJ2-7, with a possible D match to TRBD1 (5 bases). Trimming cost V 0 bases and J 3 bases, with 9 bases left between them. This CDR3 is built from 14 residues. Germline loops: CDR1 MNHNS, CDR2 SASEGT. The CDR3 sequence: CASSEAQTVYEQYV. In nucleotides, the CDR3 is TGTGCCAGCAGTGAAGCCCAGACAGTCTACGAGCAGTACGTC.

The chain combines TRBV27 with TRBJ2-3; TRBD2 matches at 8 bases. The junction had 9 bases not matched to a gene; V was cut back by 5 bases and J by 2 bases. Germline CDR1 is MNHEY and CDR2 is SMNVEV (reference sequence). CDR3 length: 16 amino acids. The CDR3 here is CASSGALAAPTDTQYF. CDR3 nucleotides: TGTGCCAGCAGTGGCGCACTAGCGGCCCCCACAGATACGCAGTATTTT.

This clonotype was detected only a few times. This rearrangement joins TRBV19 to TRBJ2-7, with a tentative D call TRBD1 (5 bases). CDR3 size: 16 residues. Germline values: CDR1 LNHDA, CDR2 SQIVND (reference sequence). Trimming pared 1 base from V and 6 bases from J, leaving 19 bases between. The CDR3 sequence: CASSIASGAQDGEQYF. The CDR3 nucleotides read TGTGCCAGTAGTATAGCTAGTGGGGCACAGGACGGCGAGCAGTACTTC.

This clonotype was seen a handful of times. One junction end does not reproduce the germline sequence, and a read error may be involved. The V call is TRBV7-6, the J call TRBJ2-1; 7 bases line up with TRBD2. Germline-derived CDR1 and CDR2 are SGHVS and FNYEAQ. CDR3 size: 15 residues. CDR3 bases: TGTGCTAGCAGCCCGGACGGGGGGATGTACAATGAGCAGTTCTTC. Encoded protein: CASSPDGGMYNEQFF. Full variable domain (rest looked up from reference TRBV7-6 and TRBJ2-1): GAGVSQSPRYKVTKRGQDVALRCDPISGHVSLYWYRQALGQGPEFLTYFNYEAQQDKSGLPNDRFSAERPEGSISTLTIQRTEQRDSAMYRCASSPDGGMYNEQFFGPGTRLTVL.

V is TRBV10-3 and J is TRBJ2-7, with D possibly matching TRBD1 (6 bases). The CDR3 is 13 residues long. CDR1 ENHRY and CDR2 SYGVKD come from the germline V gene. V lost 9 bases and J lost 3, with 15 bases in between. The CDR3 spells CAIRTVIVYEQYF. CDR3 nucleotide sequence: TGTGCCATTCGGACAGTGATCGTCTACGAGCAGTACTTC.

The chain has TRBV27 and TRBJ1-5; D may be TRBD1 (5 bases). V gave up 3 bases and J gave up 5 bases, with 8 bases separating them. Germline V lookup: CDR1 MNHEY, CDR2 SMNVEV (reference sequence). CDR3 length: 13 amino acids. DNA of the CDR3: TGTGCCAGCAGTTTGACAGAATATCAGCCCCAGCATTTT. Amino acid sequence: CASSLTEYQPQHF.

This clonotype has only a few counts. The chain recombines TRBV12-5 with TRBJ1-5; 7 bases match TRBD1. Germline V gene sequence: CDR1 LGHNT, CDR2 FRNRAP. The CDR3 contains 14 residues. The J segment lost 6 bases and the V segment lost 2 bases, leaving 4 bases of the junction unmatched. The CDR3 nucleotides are TGTGCTAGTGGTTTGATGACAGGGTCTCAGCCCCAGCATTTT. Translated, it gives CASGLMTGSQPQHF. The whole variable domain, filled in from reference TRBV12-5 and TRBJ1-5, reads DARVTQTPRHKVTEMGQEVTMRCQPILGHNTVFWYRQTMMQGLELLAYFRNRAPLDDSGMPKDRFSAEMPDATLATLKIQPSEPRDSAVYFCASGLMTGSQPQHFGDGTRLSIL.

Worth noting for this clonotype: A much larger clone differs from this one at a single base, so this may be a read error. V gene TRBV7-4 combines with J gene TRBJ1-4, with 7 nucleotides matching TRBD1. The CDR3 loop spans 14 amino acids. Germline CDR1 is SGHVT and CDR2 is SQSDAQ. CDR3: CASNLPGGLEKLFF. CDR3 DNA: TGTGCCAGCAACTTACCAGGGGGACTTGAAAAACTGTTTTTT.

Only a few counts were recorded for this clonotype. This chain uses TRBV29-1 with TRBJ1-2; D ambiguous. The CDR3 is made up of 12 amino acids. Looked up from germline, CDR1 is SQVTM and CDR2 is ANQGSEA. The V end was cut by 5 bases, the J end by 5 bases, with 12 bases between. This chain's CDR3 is CSVPQDQYGYTF. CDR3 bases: TGCAGCGTTCCCCAAGATCAGTATGGCTACACCTTC.

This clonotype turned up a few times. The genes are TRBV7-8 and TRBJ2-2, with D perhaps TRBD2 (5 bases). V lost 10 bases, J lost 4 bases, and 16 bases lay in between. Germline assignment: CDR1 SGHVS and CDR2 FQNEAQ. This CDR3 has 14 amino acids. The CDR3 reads CATRDRDITGELFF. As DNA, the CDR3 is TGTGCCACCCGGGATAGAGATATCACCGGGGAGCTGTTTTTT.

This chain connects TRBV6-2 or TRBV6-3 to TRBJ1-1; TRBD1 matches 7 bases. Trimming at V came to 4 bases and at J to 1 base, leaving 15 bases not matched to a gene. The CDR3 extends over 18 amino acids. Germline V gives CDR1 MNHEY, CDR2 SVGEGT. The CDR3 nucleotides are TGTGCCAGCAGTTTCATCCTATGGGGAGGGGGCAAGAACACTGAAGCTTTCTTT. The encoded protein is CASSFILWGGGKNTEAFF.

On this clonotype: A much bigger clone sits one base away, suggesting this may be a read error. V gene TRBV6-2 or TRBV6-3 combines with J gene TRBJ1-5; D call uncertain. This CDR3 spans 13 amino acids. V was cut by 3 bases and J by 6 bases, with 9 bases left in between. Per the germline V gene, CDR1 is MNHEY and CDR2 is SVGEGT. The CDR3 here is CASSYQRVQPQHF. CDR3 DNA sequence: TGTGCCAGCAGTTATCAAAGGGTTCAGCCCCAGCATTTT.

The CDR3 is CASSRAGIDGYTF. Written as DNA, the CDR3 is TGTGCCAGCAGTCGGGCAGGGATTGATGGCTACACCTTC. The rearrangement joins TRBV12-3 or TRBV12-4 to TRBJ1-2, with D possibly matching TRBD1 (5 bases). The CDR3 loop spans 13 amino acids. V lost 5 bases and J 6 bases, leaving 13 bases between the germline ends.

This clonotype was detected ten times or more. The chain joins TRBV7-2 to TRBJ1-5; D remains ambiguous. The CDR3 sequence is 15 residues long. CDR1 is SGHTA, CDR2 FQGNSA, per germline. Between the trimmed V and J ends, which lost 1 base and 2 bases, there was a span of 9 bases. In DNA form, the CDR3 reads TGTGCCAGCAGCTTAGGAGGGTTTGGCAATCAGCCCCAGCATTTT. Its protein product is CASSLGGFGNQPQHF.

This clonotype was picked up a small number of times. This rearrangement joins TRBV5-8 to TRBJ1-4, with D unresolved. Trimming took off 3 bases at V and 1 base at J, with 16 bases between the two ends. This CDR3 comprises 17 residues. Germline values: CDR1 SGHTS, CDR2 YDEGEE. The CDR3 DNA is TGTGCCAGCAGCTCCGGTACCGGGGAGGTAACTAATGAAAAACTGTTTTTT. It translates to CASSSGTGEVTNEKLFF.

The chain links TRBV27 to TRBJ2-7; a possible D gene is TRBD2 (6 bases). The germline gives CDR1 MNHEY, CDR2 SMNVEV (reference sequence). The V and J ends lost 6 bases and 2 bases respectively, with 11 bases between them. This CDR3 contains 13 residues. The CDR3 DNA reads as TGTGCCAGCAGCCGGAGGGGTCCCTACGAGCAGTACTTC. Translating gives CASSRRGPYEQYF.